This is a list of T cell receptor beta chains from one sample in a study of T cells expressing NK-cell markers. From the 5' RACE reads, TCRdb lists one entry per CDR3 protein and no DNA. The repertoire table contains 350,000 to 450,000 distinct CDR3 sequences. Material for sequencing was blood T cells: a sorted CD56 or NKG2C T cell subset, CD4+ or CD8+ T cells, or bulk PBMC T cells (not recorded which). The receptors were sampled from a man aged 18-75 years in good health. CDR3s include the opening cysteine and the closing phenylalanine or tryptophan. The order of the fields is J gene, V gene, CDR3 protein.

TRBJ2-1	TRBV3-1	CASSPRTGNYNEQFF
TRBJ1-6	TRBV6-2/TRBV6-3	CASRTGTANSPLHF
TRBJ2-1	TRBV29-1	CSVGQFGEQFF
TRBJ1-5	TRBV20-1	CSAEQGATYSNQPQHF
TRBJ1-2	TRBV6-5	CASSYSGRVGGYTF
TRBJ2-7	TRBV5-6	CASSPWGTGGGQYF
TRBJ1-2	TRBV9	CASSAGTDIYGYTF
TRBJ2-4	TRBV20-1	CSARAAGGRNIQYF
TRBJ1-2	TRBV12-3/TRBV12-4	CASSNTGTGDYTF
TRBJ2-1	TRBV4-2	CASSLSIRGLYNEQFF
TRBJ2-3	TRBV4-1	CASSTLGTGTDTQYF
TRBJ2-3	TRBV6-1	CASSRQGEVTDTQYF
TRBJ1-5	TRBV5-5	CASSLWGPWPQHF
TRBJ2-3	TRBV13	CASSGSGGGTDTQYF
TRBJ2-1	TRBV11-2	CASSLDGQNYNEQFF
TRBJ2-7	TRBV25-1	CASSEYIRDGYEQYF
TRBJ2-3	TRBV9	CASSARGVYSTDTQYF
TRBJ1-2	TRBV20-1	CGTWTGSYGYTF
TRBJ1-2	TRBV12-3/TRBV12-4	CASSLVRTGGNYGYTF
TRBJ2-4	TRBV11-2	CASSLVSGTSGGTRNIQYF
TRBJ1-6	TRBV7-2	CASSFKGSDNSPLHF
TRBJ1-5	TRBV12-3/TRBV12-4	CASSSHMGGSNQPQHF
TRBJ2-2	TRBV2	CASGQTNTGELFF
TRBJ2-3	TRBV7-2	CASSPKAGADTQYF
TRBJ2-1	TRBV11-1	CASSLATRGGYNEQFF
TRBJ2-2	TRBV5-1	CASSLGAGNAGELFF
TRBJ2-7	TRBV7-8	CASSFRGAGGSYEQYF
TRBJ2-3	TRBV5-1	CASSPGQGAGTDTQYF
TRBJ1-2	TRBV3-1	CASRGAGGYGYTF
TRBJ2-7	TRBV6-1	CASSEADSTYEQYF
TRBJ1-2	TRBV20-1	CSAITRAHSDYGYTF
TRBJ1-6	TRBV3-1	CASSQVQGVGSPLHF
TRBJ2-1	TRBV5-5	CASSRTLGTANNEQFF
TRBJ1-5	TRBV28	CASSFSVGRQPQHF
TRBJ2-4	TRBV20-1	CSARTGTGKDIQYF
TRBJ2-1	TRBV7-9	CASSRGVPNEQFF
TRBJ2-1	TRBV5-1	CASSFRPISVDGPYNEQFF
TRBJ2-7	TRBV3-1	CASSLGQIDYEQYF
TRBJ2-3	TRBV28	CASSLFGGNTQYF
TRBJ2-1	TRBV4-1	CASSGRDRENEQFF
TRBJ2-3	TRBV28	CASNRLAGPPDTQYF
TRBJ2-3	TRBV3-1	CASSQVEIKQYF
TRBJ1-4	TRBV12-5	CASGSGRADEKLFF
TRBJ2-5	TRBV18	CASSPQGNRRETQYF
TRBJ2-1	TRBV7-8	CASSLVVRVAGPLNEQFF
TRBJ1-3	TRBV11-2	CASSLERVGLAGNTIYF
TRBJ2-5	TRBV5-1	CASTHGGGEETQYF
TRBJ2-5	TRBV7-9	CASSVRFPEVQETQYF
TRBJ1-1	TRBV3-1	CASSHRRDRGAEAFF
TRBJ1-6	TRBV20-1	CSPQGTLDSPLHF
TRBJ1-4	TRBV20-1	CSARADVADVF
TRBJ2-7	TRBV6-5	CASSYSRGRIYEQYF
TRBJ2-2	TRBV5-1	CASSHPPSGIDTGELFF
TRBJ2-2	TRBV13	CARDRGRDTGELFF
TRBJ1-6	TRBV28	CASSHQQLGSPLHF
TRBJ2-3	TRBV12-3/TRBV12-4	CASASQSTDTQYF
TRBJ2-5	TRBV19	CASSMAGLAQETQYF
TRBJ2-7	TRBV20-1	CSARDAVRGTFGQYF
TRBJ1-6	TRBV20-1	CSARDLNTLSAPLHF
TRBJ1-2	TRBV6-5	CASSYFTQGDLPTNYGYTF